This TCR beta chain originates from a study of blood T cell repertoires in COVID-19. Whole-study context: Whether acute or convalescent, the COVID-19 samples came from the United States, Italy and Spain. Sample material is recorded as cDNA or gDNA derived from T cells, B-cell-depleted T cells, or PBMCs.

Germline CDR1 MDHEN, CDR2 SYDVKM. CDR3 length equals 13 residues. Enrollees, roughly 18 to 90 years old, lived in fewer than 25 US areas. With respect to this clone: Relative to the germline gene, one junction end is altered; a read error may explain this.

Only in-frame clones appear in the TCRdb table, and some are missing; sequencing was by immunoSEQ multiplex PCR. The sample lists some 270,000 clones, approximately 85% occurring once. The chain uses TRBV28 and TRBJ2-1, with D unclear. The receptor comes from a woman aged 45-60 years who had been exposed to COVID-19. Sequenced: PBMCs or T cells enriched from blood (not recorded which). CDR3 sequence reads: CASRRDVSHVGLF. The CDR3 coding sequence is TGTGCCAGCAGACGCGACGTGAGCCACGTTGGGCTCTTC.